These 7 T cell receptor beta chains came from one sample sequenced in a study of blood T cell repertoires in COVID-19. Assay: immunoSEQ multiplex PCR; the TCRdb copy retains only in-frame clones and omits some. The sample consists of some 250,000 clones, about four fifths of them appearing once. The specimen was peripheral blood. These receptors were taken from a man aged 30 to 45 who had recovered from COVID-19.

This rearrangement joins TRBV7-7 to TRBJ2-3, with TRBD1 identical over 8 bases. This CDR3 region has 15 residues. Trimming removed 4 bases from V and 6 bases from J; junction bases left unmatched: 9. Germline CDR1 is SSHAT and CDR2 is FNYEAQ (reference sequence). The CDR3 region has the DNA TGTGCCAGCAGCTCAGGGGGCGGGGCGGGGGATACGCAGTATTTT. It yields the protein CASSSGGGAGDTQYF.

V and J are TRBV11-2 and TRBJ2-3; 7 nucleotides line up with TRBD1. After removal of 5 bases from V and 4 bases from J, the junction contained 9 bases not matched to a gene. CDR3 length: 15 amino acids. Per the germline V gene, CDR1 is SGHAT and CDR2 is FQNNGV. CDR3 sequence: CASSPVAGGPDTQYF. CDR3 coding DNA: TGTGCCAGCAGCCCTGTAGCAGGGGGTCCAGATACGCAGTATTTT. The whole variable domain, remainder taken from reference TRBV11-2 and TRBJ2-3, is EAGVAQSPRYKIIEKRQSVAFWCNPISGHATLYWYQQILGQGPKLLIQFQNNGVVDDSQLPKDRFSAERLKGVDSTLKIQPAKLEDSAVYLCASSPVAGGPDTQYFGPGTRLTVL.

This rearrangement joins TRBV6-1 to TRBJ2-5; 12 bases fit TRBD1. Germline loops: CDR1 MNHNS, CDR2 SASEGT. Trimming removed 3 bases from V and 5 bases from J; junction bases left unmatched: 4. The CDR3 length is 15 residues. CDR3 loop: CASSEGTGGGETQYF. The CDR3 coding sequence is TGTGCCAGCAGTGAGGGGACAGGGGGCGGGGAGACCCAGTACTTC.

The V and J genes are TRBV2 and TRBJ2-3, with a tentative D call TRBD2 (6 bases). Germline assignment: CDR1 SNHLY and CDR2 FYNNEI. CDR3 length equals 13 residues. The ends were cut back, 5 bases at V and 2 bases at J, with 8 bases in the middle. Here the CDR3 reads CASSWGDTDTQYF. CDR3 DNA sequence: TGTGCCAGCAGTTGGGGGGACACAGATACGCAGTATTTT.

The V and J genes are TRBV13 and TRBJ1-2, with 7 bases that match TRBD1. The CDR3 runs 15 residues. The germline V gene encodes CDR1 PRHDT and CDR2 FYEKMQ (reference sequence). Trimming at V came to 1 base and at J to 3 bases, leaving 5 bases not matched to a gene. The chain's CDR3 is CASSLEGGPHYGYTF. The CDR3 DNA follows: TGTGCCAGCAGCTTAGAAGGGGGCCCCCACTATGGCTACACCTTC.

The V and J genes are TRBV7-8 and TRBJ2-7; TRBD1 matches 7 bases. Germline V lookup: CDR1 SGHVS, CDR2 FQNEAQ. The CDR3 spans 14 residues. The junction had 17 bases not matched to a gene; V was cut back by 7 bases and J by 11 bases. CDR3 residues: CASTPPDRTNMEYV. Written as DNA, the CDR3 is TGTGCCAGCACCCCCCCGGACAGGACGAATATGGAGTACGTC.

This clone was detected once. This sequence joins TRBV28 and TRBJ1-1, with D maybe TRBD1 (6 bases). Germline V lookup: CDR1 MDHEN, CDR2 SYDVKM. Between the trimmed V and J ends, which lost 8 bases and 2 bases, there was a span of 12 bases. CDR3 length equals 13 residues. The CDR3 protein is CASGQSLNTEAFF. The CDR3 DNA reads TGTGCCAGCGGACAGAGCCTTAACACTGAAGCTTTCTTT.